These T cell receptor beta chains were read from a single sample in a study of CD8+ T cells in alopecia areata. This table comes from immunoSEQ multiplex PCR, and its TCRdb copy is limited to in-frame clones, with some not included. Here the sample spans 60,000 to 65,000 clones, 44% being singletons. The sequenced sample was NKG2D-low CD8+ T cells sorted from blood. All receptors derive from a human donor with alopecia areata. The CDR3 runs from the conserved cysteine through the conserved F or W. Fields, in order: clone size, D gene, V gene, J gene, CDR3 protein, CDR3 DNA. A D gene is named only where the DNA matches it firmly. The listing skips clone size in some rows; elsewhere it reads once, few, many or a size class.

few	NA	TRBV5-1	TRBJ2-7	CASSYEGQASSYEQYF	TGCGCCAGCAGCTACGAGGGGCAGGCCTCTTCCTACGAGCAGTACTTC
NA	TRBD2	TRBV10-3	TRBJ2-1	CAISVGTSGIYEQFF	TGTGCCATCAGTGTAGGGACTAGCGGGATCTATGAGCAGTTCTTC
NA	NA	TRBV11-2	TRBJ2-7	CASSLGLMDEQYF	TGTGCCAGCAGCTTAGGTTTGATGGACGAGCAGTACTTC
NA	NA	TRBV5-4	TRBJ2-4	CASSLQSGPLTKNIQYF	TGTGCCAGCAGCTTGCAGAGTGGTCCGCTGACCAAAAACATTCAGTACTTC
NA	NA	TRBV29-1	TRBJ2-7	CSVEDLVGEAYEQYF	TGCAGCGTTGAAGATCTAGTGGGAGAAGCCTACGAGCAGTACTTC
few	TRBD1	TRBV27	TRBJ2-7	CASSLSTGRYEQYF	TGTGCCAGCAGTTTATCGACAGGGCGGTACGAGCAGTACTTC
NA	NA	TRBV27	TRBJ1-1	CASSKAGIRNTEAFF	TGTGCCAGCAGCAAAGCAGGGATCAGGAACACTGAAGCTTTCTTT
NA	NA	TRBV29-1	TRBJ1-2	CSVGSREWYGYTF	TGCAGCGTGGGGTCTAGGGAATGGTATGGCTACACCTTC
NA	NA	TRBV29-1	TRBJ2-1	CSVGPGGNEQFF	TGCAGCGTAGGGCCGGGCGGCAATGAGCAGTTCTTC
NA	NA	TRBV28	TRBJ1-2	CASITGSNYGYTF	TGTGCCAGCATAACAGGTTCCAACTATGGCTACACCTTC
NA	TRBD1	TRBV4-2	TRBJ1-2	CASSPTGTPGGGGYTF	TGTGCCAGCAGCCCAACCGGGACCCCAGGGGGGGGTGGCTACACCTTC
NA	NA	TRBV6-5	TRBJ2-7	CASSYSFGGYEQYF	TGTGCCAGCAGTTACTCGTTCGGCGGATACGAGCAGTACTTC
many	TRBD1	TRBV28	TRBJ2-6	CASSYRDRAGANVLTF	TGTGCCAGCAGTTACCGGGACAGGGCTGGGGCCAACGTCCTGACTTTC
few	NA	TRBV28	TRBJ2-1	CASLQRNYNEQFF	TGTGCCAGCCTCCAGCGGAACTACAATGAGCAGTTCTTC
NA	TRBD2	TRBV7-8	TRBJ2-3	CASSLRPSSGRHISTDTQYF	TGTGCCAGCAGCTTACGTCCCTCTAGCGGGAGGCACATTAGCACAGATACGCAGTATTTT
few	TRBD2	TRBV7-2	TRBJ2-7	CASSASLAGQYEQYF	TGTGCCAGCAGCGCCTCACTAGCGGGGCAGTACGAGCAGTACTTC
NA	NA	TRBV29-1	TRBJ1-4	CSVAKGTNEKLFF	TGCAGCGTCGCAAAGGGGACTAATGAAAAACTGTTTTTT
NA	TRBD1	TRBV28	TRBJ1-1	CASKGQGRAEAFF	TGTGCCAGCAAGGGACAGGGGAGGGCTGAAGCTTTCTTT
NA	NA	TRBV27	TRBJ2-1	CASSDRYNEQFF	TGTGCCAGCAGTGACAGGTACAATGAGCAGTTCTTC
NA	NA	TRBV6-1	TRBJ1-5	CASSEGTENQPQHF	TGTGCCAGCAGTGAAGGGACGGAGAATCAGCCCCAGCATTTT
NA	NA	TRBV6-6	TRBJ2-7	CASSNSYEQYF	TGTGCCAGCAGTAATTCCTACGAGCAGTACTTC
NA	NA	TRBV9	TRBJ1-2	CASSPYGPRGYTF	TGTGCCAGCAGCCCCTACGGTCCGCGGGGCTACACCTTC
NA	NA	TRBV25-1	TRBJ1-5	CASSESSQPQHF	TGTGCCAGCAGTGAATCGAGTCAGCCCCAGCATTTT
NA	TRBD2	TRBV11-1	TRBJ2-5	CASRQREGGPRETQYF	TGTGCCAGCCGTCAGCGGGAGGGTGGACCTCGGGAGACCCAGTACTTC
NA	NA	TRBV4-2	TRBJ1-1	CASSQGGTMNTEAFF	TGTGCCAGCAGCCAAGGGGGGACGATGAACACTGAAGCTTTCTTT
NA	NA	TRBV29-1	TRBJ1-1	CSVWDIQAFF	TGCAGCGTGTGGGACATCCAAGCTTTCTTT
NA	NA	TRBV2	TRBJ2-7	CASLWAYEQYF	TGTGCCAGCCTTTGGGCGTACGAGCAGTACTTC
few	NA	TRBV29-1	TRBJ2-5	CSVVAWVGETQYF	TGCAGCGTTGTGGCCTGGGTTGGGGAGACCCAGTACTTC
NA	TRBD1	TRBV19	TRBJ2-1	CATTPWAGGQDEQFF	TGTGCCACTACCCCTTGGGCAGGGGGTCAGGATGAGCAGTTCTTC
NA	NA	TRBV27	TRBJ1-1	CASSFSGTAEAFF	TGTGCCAGCAGTTTCTCAGGAACTGCTGAAGCTTTCTTT
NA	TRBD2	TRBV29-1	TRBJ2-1	CSVEGLAGGGSYNEQFF	TGCAGCGTTGAGGGACTAGCGGGAGGGGGCTCCTACAATGAGCAGTTCTTC
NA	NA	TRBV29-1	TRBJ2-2	CSAYDTGELFF	TGCAGCGCTTACGACACCGGGGAGCTGTTTTTT
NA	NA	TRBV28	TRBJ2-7	CASSFRGPSLGEQYF	TGTGCCAGCAGTTTCAGGGGCCCTAGCCTAGGCGAGCAGTACTTC
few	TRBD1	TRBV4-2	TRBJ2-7	CASSQSTGTAFSYEQYF	TGTGCCAGCAGCCAATCCACCGGGACAGCCTTCTCCTACGAGCAGTACTTC
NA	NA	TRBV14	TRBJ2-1	CASSQEYLSGQFF	TGTGCCAGCAGCCAAGAGTACCTCTCGGGGCAGTTCTTC
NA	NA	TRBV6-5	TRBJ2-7	CASSRQAGLAYEQYF	TGTGCCAGCAGTCGTCAAGCGGGCCTCGCCTACGAGCAGTACTTC
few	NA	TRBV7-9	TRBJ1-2	CASSHRTANYGYTF	TGTGCCAGCAGTCATCGGACGGCCAACTATGGCTACACCTTC
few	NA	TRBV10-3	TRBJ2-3	CAISESDRDYTDTQYF	TGTGCCATCAGTGAGTCCGACAGAGACTACACAGATACGCAGTATTTT
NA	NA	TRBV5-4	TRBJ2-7	CASSFSYDRTNEQYF	TGTGCCAGCAGCTTTTCCTACGACAGGACGAACGAGCAGTACTTC
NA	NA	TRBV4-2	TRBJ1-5	CASSQESGSYNQPQHF	TGTGCCAGCAGCCAAGAGTCGGGGAGTTACAATCAGCCCCAGCATTTT
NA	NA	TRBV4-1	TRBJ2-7	CASSPDRLSYEQYF	TGCGCCAGCAGCCCAGACAGGCTCTCCTACGAGCAGTACTTC
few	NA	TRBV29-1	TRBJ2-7	CSGVEGYEQYF	TGCAGCGGGGTGGAGGGCTACGAGCAGTACTTC
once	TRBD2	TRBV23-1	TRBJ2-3	CASSQPRTSGGPSTDTQYF	TGCGCCAGCAGTCAACCGAGGACTAGCGGGGGGCCCAGCACAGATACGCAGTATTTT
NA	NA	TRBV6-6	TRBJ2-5	CASSPEPQETQYF	TGTGCCAGCAGCCCGGAGCCCCAAGAGACCCAGTACTTC
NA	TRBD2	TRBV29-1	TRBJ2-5	CSVEGTSGREIRETQYF	TGCAGCGTGGAAGGGACTAGCGGGAGGGAAATTAGAGAGACCCAGTACTTC